The rows below give T cell receptor beta chains drawn from one sample of a study of T cells after yellow fever vaccination. TCRdb re-derived calls from the 5' RACE reads in MiXCR, one entry per CDR3 protein. The sample lists 25,000 to 30,000 distinct CDR3 sequences, around 5.8% occurring once. Sequenced here: PBMCs, either bulk or a sorted T-cell subset (CD4+, CD8+, memory, or dextramer-sorted; not recorded which), sampled on the day of the yellow fever booster vaccination. The receptors derive from a man aged 25-45 years who received the YFV17D yellow fever vaccine. Each CDR3 is given with its conserved first and last residue. A D gene is named only where the DNA matches it firmly. Part of the rows lack a size; the others show once, few, many or a class for expanded clones.

CDR3aa: CASSYGVGDAHQPQHF
CDR3nt: TGTGCCAGCAGTTACGGGGTAGGAGATGCGCATCAGCCCCAGCATTTT
v_gene: TRBV6-5
d_gene: NA
abundance: NA
j_gene: TRBJ1-5

CDR3aa: CSASDWYEQYF
CDR3nt: TGCAGTGCTAGTGACTGGTACGAGCAGTACTTC
v_gene: TRBV20-1
d_gene: NA
abundance: few
j_gene: TRBJ2-7

CDR3aa: CSARDLRGGWDYGYTF
CDR3nt: TGCAGTGCTAGAGACTTGAGGGGGGGTTGGGACTATGGCTACACCTTC
v_gene: TRBV20-1
d_gene: NA
abundance: few
j_gene: TRBJ1-2

CDR3aa: CASGETQYF
CDR3nt: TGCGCCAGCGGGGAGACCCAGTACTTC
v_gene: TRBV10-1
d_gene: NA
abundance: many
j_gene: TRBJ2-5

CDR3aa: CASAKGMGSGHFYEQYF
CDR3nt: TGTGCCAGCGCAAAGGGTATGGGGAGCGGCCACTTCTACGAGCAGTACTTC
v_gene: TRBV3-1
d_gene: NA
abundance: many
j_gene: TRBJ2-7

CDR3aa: CASSYGLGNTQYF
CDR3nt: TGTGCCAGCAGTTACGGACTCGGGAATACGCAGTATTTT
v_gene: TRBV6-5
d_gene: NA
abundance: many
j_gene: TRBJ2-3

CDR3aa: CSAAAGGIEQFF
CDR3nt: TGCAGTGCTGCAGCGGGAGGGATTGAGCAGTTCTTC
v_gene: TRBV20-1
d_gene: TRBD2
abundance: medium-sized
j_gene: TRBJ2-1

CDR3aa: CASNPTLDSRTRETQYF
CDR3nt: TGTGCCAGCAATCCAACCCTGGACTCCCGTACTCGGGAGACCCAGTACTTC
v_gene: TRBV7-8
d_gene: NA
abundance: many
j_gene: TRBJ2-5

CDR3aa: CASSYWATEAFF
CDR3nt: TGTGCCAGCAGCTATTGGGCTACTGAAGCTTTCTTT
v_gene: TRBV7-8
d_gene: NA
abundance: many
j_gene: TRBJ1-1

CDR3aa: CASSYVTGEQYF
CDR3nt: TGTGCCAGCAGCTATGTCACAGGCGAGCAGTACTTC
v_gene: TRBV3-1
d_gene: NA
abundance: many
j_gene: TRBJ2-7

CDR3aa: CASRTYSGSSTGELFF
CDR3nt: TGTGCCAGCAGAACCTATAGCGGGAGCAGCACCGGGGAGCTGTTTTTT
v_gene: TRBV28
d_gene: TRBD2
abundance: many
j_gene: TRBJ2-2

CDR3aa: CASSLGTSDIQYF
CDR3nt: TGTGCCAGCAGCTTGGGAACGTCTGACATTCAGTACTTC
v_gene: TRBV5-6
d_gene: NA
abundance: many
j_gene: TRBJ2-4

CDR3aa: CASRAGRTSRTDTQYF
CDR3nt: TGTGCCAGCAGAGCGGGGAGGACTAGCCGAACAGATACGCAGTATTTT
v_gene: TRBV6-1
d_gene: TRBD2
abundance: many
j_gene: TRBJ2-3

CDR3aa: CASSLEPGQKNEKLFF
CDR3nt: TGTGCCAGCAGCTTGGAACCGGGACAGAAAAATGAAAAACTGTTTTTT
v_gene: TRBV7-9
d_gene: TRBD1
abundance: many
j_gene: TRBJ1-4

CDR3aa: CASSGTGQGSPLHF
CDR3nt: TGTGCCAGCAGCGGCACGGGACAGGGGTCACCCCTCCACTTT
v_gene: TRBV7-2
d_gene: TRBD1
abundance: many
j_gene: TRBJ1-6

CDR3aa: CASRDRPGVNTEAFF
CDR3nt: TGCGCCAGCCGGGACAGGCCCGGGGTGAACACTGAAGCTTTCTTT
v_gene: TRBV5-1
d_gene: TRBD1
abundance: many
j_gene: TRBJ1-1

CDR3aa: CSASSAGETQYF
CDR3nt: TGCAGTGCTAGTTCGGCGGGAGAGACCCAGTACTTC
v_gene: TRBV20-1
d_gene: NA
abundance: NA
j_gene: TRBJ2-5

CDR3aa: CASSFGGEYNEQFF
CDR3nt: TGTGCCAGCAGCTTCGGAGGGGAATACAATGAGCAGTTCTTC
v_gene: TRBV6-2/TRBV6-3
d_gene: NA
abundance: many
j_gene: TRBJ2-1

CDR3aa: CASSLSRWEDGGELFF
CDR3nt: TGTGCCAGCAGTTTATCGCGGTGGGAGGATGGCGGGGAGCTGTTTTTT
v_gene: TRBV27
d_gene: NA
abundance: many
j_gene: TRBJ2-2